This T cell receptor beta chain was sequenced for a study of shared clonotypes between healthy human individuals. Findings of the study overall: Blood was the sole source, and tissue repertoires probably differ.

DNA from unsorted PBMC was sequenced on ten immunoSEQ deep assay plates. In the authors' methods: Sequence data from immunoSEQ were junction-only and lacked quality scores; consequently, filtering differed. Repertoires were generated with immunoSEQ multiplex PCR, while TCRdb's copy carries only in-frame clones and drops some. V, J and clone size were drawn from that table, and D and trimming were deduced from the DNA. The data show fewer than 500,000 clones, 75% to 80% seen once. V lost 4 bases and J 5 bases, leaving 8 bases between the germline ends. The CDR3 contains 12 residues. The germline CDR1 and CDR2 sequences are MDHEN and SYDVKM. In the case of this clone: Antigen specificity is unknown. The same CDR3 is also encoded by other DNA sequences in this sample.

This TCR derives from a woman aged 40 to 55 in good health. Some clones in this sample may be carry-over from other donors' samples. The chain is built from TRBV28 and TRBJ1-2; D is undetermined. Sequences were obtained from PBMCs. Here the CDR3 reads CASSWGGYGYTF. The CDR3 nucleotides read TGTGCCAGCAGTTGGGGAGGATATGGCTACACCTTC.